Listed below are T cell receptor beta chains from one sample, sequenced in a study of a mutant IDH1 vaccine in newly diagnosed glioma. No antigens are known for them. Profiled with immunoSEQ multiplex PCR; TCRdb holds only in-frame clones, not every one. In the table there are tens of thousands of clones, about four fifths of which are singletons. The material sequenced was PBMCs, taken from a glioma patient whose treatment included an IDH1 peptide vaccine. All receptors derive from a woman in her forties with glioma. Some clones in this sample may be carry-over from other donors' samples. CDR3s include the opening cysteine and the closing phenylalanine or tryptophan. D genes are given only for firm matches. Size values are once, few and many counts, or a class for expanded clones, and some rows have none.

D	V	J	size	DNA	CDR3
-	TRBV29-1	TRBJ2-2	few	TGCAGCTTCGGTAGGGGAGCCACCGGGGAGCTGTTTTTT	CSFGRGATGELFF
TRBD1	TRBV27	TRBJ2-3	-	TGTGCCAGCAGTCTGGACAGGGTTAGCACAGATACGCAGTATTTT	CASSLDRVSTDTQYF
-	TRBV4-3	TRBJ2-3	-	TGCGCCAGCAGCACAGATACGCAGTATTTT	CASSTDTQYF
-	TRBV6-5	TRBJ1-1	-	TGTGCCAGCAGGGTCAGCCTAGGGACTGAAGCTTTCTTT	CASRVSLGTEAFF
TRBD1	TRBV4-2	TRBJ1-3	-	TGTGCCAGCAGCCGCCTGACAGGGGGCGGAAACACCATATATTTT	CASSRLTGGGNTIYF
-	TRBV4-1	TRBJ1-3	-	TGCGCCAGCAGCCAAGATACGGGAAACACCATATATTTT	CASSQDTGNTIYF
TRBD1	TRBV6-5	TRBJ2-2	-	TGTGCCAGCAAACGACAGGGGGCGTCCACCGGGGAGCTGTTTTTT	CASKRQGASTGELFF
-	TRBV14	TRBJ1-1	-	TGTGCCAGCAGCCAATTTAACGAAGCTTTCTTT	CASSQFNEAFF
-	TRBV18	TRBJ1-4	-	TGTGCCAGCTCACCAGATACCTTCAGGGAGTTCGTAAGTGGAGATGAAAAACTGTTTTTT	CASSPDTFREFVSGDEKLFF
-	TRBV28	TRBJ2-3	-	TGTGCCAGCAGTTTAGGAAGTTTAGATACGCAGTATTTT	CASSLGSLDTQYF
-	TRBV2	TRBJ1-1	-	TGTGCCACCACAGGGTACATGAACACTGAAGCTTTCTTT	CATTGYMNTEAFF
-	TRBV9	TRBJ1-3	-	TGTGCCAGCAGTCCCGCAGTTAGGAACACCATATATTTT	CASSPAVRNTIYF
-	TRBV19	TRBJ2-5	-	TGTGCCAGTAGTATAGGAGGGACCCAAGAGACCCAGTACTTC	CASSIGGTQETQYF
-	TRBV4-1	TRBJ1-2	-	TGCGCCAGCAGCCAAGGCTCAGTGCTTCCACGGATTAAGGTCTATGGCTACACCTTC	CASSQGSVLPRIKVYGYTF
TRBD1	TRBV15	TRBJ1-1	-	TGTGCCACCAACAGGGGTTATACTGAAGCTTTCTTT	CATNRGYTEAFF
TRBD1	TRBV15	TRBJ2-1	once	TGTGCCACCAGCAGAGATAAGGGGACAGTGTGGGATGAGCAGTTCTTC	CATSRDKGTVWDEQFF
-	TRBV28	TRBJ2-7	-	TGTGCCAGCAGCTCTACAACCTACGAGCAGTACTTC	CASSSTTYEQYF
TRBD2	TRBV5-1	TRBJ2-7	-	TGCGCCAGCAGCATCCGGACTAGCGGGGGGGCGGGGGAGCAGTACTTC	CASSIRTSGGAGEQYF
TRBD1	TRBV19	TRBJ2-3	-	TGTGCCACCCAATCGTCGGACAGGGCGATGGATACGCAGTATTTT	CATQSSDRAMDTQYF
TRBD1	TRBV7-9	TRBJ1-1	few	TGTGCCAGCAGAAGGGACAGGGTAACTGAAGCTTTCTTT	CASRRDRVTEAFF
TRBD1	TRBV10-3	TRBJ1-2	-	TGTGCCATCAGCCAGGGACAGGGCCGCTCCTATGGCTACACCTTC	CAISQGQGRSYGYTF
TRBD1	TRBV6-1	TRBJ2-2	-	TGTGCCAGCAGTGAGCCCGGCAGGGACAGGAGGAACACCGGGGAGCTGTTTTTT	CASSEPGRDRRNTGELFF
-	TRBV28	TRBJ1-2	few	TGTGCCAGCAGTTTGGCTAGGGCCGACTATGGCTACACCTTC	CASSLARADYGYTF
-	TRBV30	TRBJ1-2	-	TGTGCCTGTGAGGAGTTTGTCGACTATGGCTACACCTTC	CACEEFVDYGYTF
TRBD1	TRBV6-6	TRBJ2-1	-	TGTGCCAGCAGGCCGGGACAGTCCTACAATGAGCAGTTCTTC	CASRPGQSYNEQFF
TRBD2	TRBV5-5	TRBJ2-7	-	TGTGCCAGCAGCTTAGCGGGGAGGGCCTACGAGCAGTACTTC	CASSLAGRAYEQYF
-	TRBV4-2	TRBJ2-7	-	TGTGCCAGCAGCCAGGAGATACCAGGGGATTCCTACGAGCAGTACTTC	CASSQEIPGDSYEQYF
-	TRBV29-1	TRBJ1-1	-	TGCAGCGTTGAAGATCTCCAGAAGAACACTGAAGCTTTCTTT	CSVEDLQKNTEAFF
TRBD2	TRBV29-1	TRBJ2-3	few	TGCAGCGTTGAATCAGCGGGGGGTTTCCCTAGCACAGATACGCAGTATTTT	CSVESAGGFPSTDTQYF
-	TRBV1	TRBJ1-2	-	TGCACCAGCAGCCAATCCGTCCCGGGACAGGGGAATGGCTACACCTTC	CTSSQSVPGQGNGYTF
TRBD1	TRBV5-8	TRBJ1-1	few	TGTGCCAGCAGCTCGGGGACAGGGCTGAACACTGAAGCTTTCTTT	CASSSGTGLNTEAFF
-	TRBV11-3	TRBJ1-5	once	TGTGCCAGCAGCTTAGCGTGGGGTCAGCCCCAGCATTTT	CASSLAWGQPQHF
-	TRBV9	TRBJ2-3	-	TGTGCCAGCAGCGTAGGCCCCGAGCCAGCTGGGTTATCTTTGGATACGCAGTATTTT	CASSVGPEPAGLSLDTQYF
TRBD2	TRBV5-1	TRBJ2-3	-	TGCGCCAGCAGCTCCCTTAGCGGGGGGGCCGGAGATACGCAGTATTTT	CASSSLSGGAGDTQYF
-	TRBV29-1	TRBJ2-1	-	TGCAGCGCGTGGAAACGGACTAACAATGAGCAGTTCTTC	CSAWKRTNNEQFF
-	TRBV4-3	TRBJ2-1	once	TGCGCCAGCAGCCAAGCGTTAAGGATGAACAATGAGCAGTTCTTC	CASSQALRMNNEQFF
TRBD2	TRBV4-2	TRBJ2-6	-	TGTGCCAGCAGCCAAGGACTAGCGGGAGATGGGGCCAACGTCCTGACTTTC	CASSQGLAGDGANVLTF
TRBD1	TRBV7-2	TRBJ1-1	-	TGTGCCAGCAGCTTAGCGCGGGGGACAGGGGGCCCTGAAGCTTTCTTT	CASSLARGTGGPEAFF
-	TRBV27	TRBJ1-6	-	TGTGCCAGCAGTTTATACAGCGCTAATTCACCCCTCCACTTT	CASSLYSANSPLHF
-	TRBV15	TRBJ2-5	-	TGTGCCACCAGTTCTGGATTGACAGGCAATCAAGAGACCCAGTACTTC	CATSSGLTGNQETQYF
TRBD2	TRBV25-1	TRBJ2-1	-	TGTGCCAGCAGCCTGGGGGAGGGTTGGAATGAGCAGTTCTTC	CASSLGEGWNEQFF
TRBD2	TRBV7-2	TRBJ2-7	-	TGTGCCAGCAGCCGCTGGGCGGGGGGCGGGCAGTACTTC	CASSRWAGGGQYF
TRBD2	TRBV7-2	TRBJ2-1	-	TGTGCCAGCAGCCTGAACGCGGGGGGGCGCTACAATGAGCAGTTCTTC	CASSLNAGGRYNEQFF
-	TRBV27	TRBJ2-7	-	TGTGCCAGCAGTTTATCGAGGGCGGGGTCCTACGAGCAGTACTTC	CASSLSRAGSYEQYF
-	TRBV6-4	TRBJ2-2	few	TGTGCCAGCAGTGACCGATACGGGGAGCTGTTTTTT	CASSDRYGELFF
TRBD1	TRBV6-4	TRBJ2-5	-	TGTGCCAGCAGTGGGGAACCGACAGGGCCGGAGACCCAGTACTTC	CASSGEPTGPETQYF
-	TRBV9	TRBJ2-1	-	TGTGCCAGCAGCGTATGGGTGAACAATGAGCAGTTCTTC	CASSVWVNNEQFF
-	TRBV7-9	TRBJ2-5	once	TGTGCCAGCAGCCGGAGGCCTTTAGAGGAGACCCAGTACTTC	CASSRRPLEETQYF
-	TRBV2	TRBJ1-1	-	TGTGCCAGCACCCTTAGCCGGGGTACTGAAGCTTTCTTT	CASTLSRGTEAFF
TRBD2	TRBV10-3	TRBJ2-5	-	TGTGCCATCAGTCTACTAGCGGGAAGCGGGGAGACCCAGTACTTC	CAISLLAGSGETQYF
TRBD2	TRBV5-5	TRBJ2-6	-	TGTGCCAGCAGCTACAGCGGGGGGGCGTCTGGGGCCAACGTCCTGACTTTC	CASSYSGGASGANVLTF
TRBD1	TRBV5-1	TRBJ2-7	-	TGCGCCAGCAGCCTAGGGGACAGGGTCTCCTACGAGCAGTACTTC	CASSLGDRVSYEQYF
-	TRBV6-1	TRBJ1-1	once	TGTGCCGGCAGCATAAGCGTGAACACTGAAGCTTTCTTT	CAGSISVNTEAFF
-	TRBV27	TRBJ1-3	once	TGTGCCAGCAGCCGCGGAAACACCATATATTTT	CASSRGNTIYF
TRBD1	TRBV7-9	TRBJ2-5	once	TGTGCCAGCAGCCTCTACCGTGGGACAGAAGAGACCCAGTACTTC	CASSLYRGTEETQYF
-	TRBV20-1	TRBJ2-3	-	TGCAGTGCTAGAGGAGGGGATACGCAGTATTTT	CSARGGDTQYF
TRBD1	TRBV29-1	TRBJ2-7	-	TGCAGCGTACAGGGGTACGAGCAGTACTTC	CSVQGYEQYF
-	TRBV14	TRBJ2-3	once	TGTGCCAGCAGCCAACTCTCCCCAGGGTTCACAGATACGCAGTATTTT	CASSQLSPGFTDTQYF